The rows below give T cell receptor beta chains drawn from one sample of a study of blood T cells in healthy people across ages. TCRdb itself ran the 5' RACE reads through MiXCR, one entry per CDR3 protein. The table includes around 1.5 million distinct CDR3 sequences, roughly 45% detected once. Sequenced sample: blood. Every receptor here comes from a woman aged 18-29 years in good health. CDR3s include the opening cysteine and the closing phenylalanine or tryptophan. D genes are given only for firm matches. Where a row states a size, it is once, few, many or the class of an expanded clone; other rows omit it.

TGTGCCAGCAGTTACTCGGGTTTTGGCAGAACGAACACTGAAGCTTTCTTT | CASSYSGFGRTNTEAFF | - | TRBJ1-1 | - | 17 | TRBV6-5
TGTGCCTGGAGTGTACGGGGAATAGACACCGGGGAGCTGTTTTTT | CAWSVRGIDTGELFF | - | TRBJ2-2 | once | 15 | TRBV30
TGTGCCAGCAGCCCAACAAAACAGGGGGAAAGGCAGTTCTTC | CASSPTKQGERQFF | TRBD1 | TRBJ2-1 | - | 14 | TRBV6-5
TGTGCCAGCAGCCAACTCAGTATAACGTCTAGAGATAAGGATGAGCAGTTCTTC | CASSQLSITSRDKDEQFF | - | TRBJ2-1 | - | 18 | TRBV4-2
TGTGCCAGCAGTTTACTCCGGGACAGACTAGAGACCCAGTACTTC | CASSLLRDRLETQYF | TRBD1 | TRBJ2-5 | few | 15 | TRBV6-2/TRBV6-3
TGTGCCATCTCCGGGGGGGCCTCCGGGGAGCTGTTTTTT | CAISGGASGELFF | TRBD2 | TRBJ2-2 | - | 13 | TRBV10-3
TGTGCCAGCAGTGATAGGACAACCAGCAATCAGCCCCAGCATTTT | CASSDRTTSNQPQHF | - | TRBJ1-5 | - | 15 | TRBV6-1
TGTGCCAGCAGCTTAGCGGTGGGCCCCGGGGAGCTGTTTTTT | CASSLAVGPGELFF | - | TRBJ2-2 | few | 14 | TRBV7-2
TGCGCCAGCAGCCAAGATATGATCCAAGAGACCCAGTACTTC | CASSQDMIQETQYF | - | TRBJ2-5 | - | 14 | TRBV4-3
TGCAGCGTGGCTACTAGCGGACCTTACAATGAGCAGTTCTTC | CSVATSGPYNEQFF | TRBD2 | TRBJ2-1 | - | 14 | TRBV29-1
TGTGCCAGCAGTTCCGACAGGGGCTACAATGAGCAGTTCTTC | CASSSDRGYNEQFF | TRBD1 | TRBJ2-1 | few | 14 | TRBV12-3/TRBV12-4
TGTGCCACCAGCAGAGATCCCCCCACTAGCGGGAGAGGGAGCACAGATACGCAGTATTTT | CATSRDPPTSGRGSTDTQYF | TRBD2 | TRBJ2-3 | - | 20 | TRBV15
TGTGCCACCTCAGAGGCCAATGAGCAGTTCTTC | CATSEANEQFF | - | TRBJ2-1 | few | 11 | TRBV25-1
TGTGCCAGCAGTTCGCCCGTTAGCTGGGAAGAGACCCAGTACTTC | CASSSPVSWEETQYF | - | TRBJ2-5 | - | 15 | TRBV28
TGCGCCAGCAGCTTGGATGGATCTCGGGGCTACACCTTC | CASSLDGSRGYTF | - | TRBJ1-2 | many | 13 | TRBV5-1
TGTGCCAGCAGCGTGGGACTAGCGGGGGAGTGGACAGATACGCAGTATTTT | CASSVGLAGEWTDTQYF | TRBD2 | TRBJ2-3 | few | 17 | TRBV9
TGTGCCATCAGTGATGGGGGGACTGGGGCCAACGTCCTGACTTTC | CAISDGGTGANVLTF | - | TRBJ2-6 | - | 15 | TRBV10-3
TGCGCCAGCAGCTTGGCCGGGACAGGTCCTGCCTACGAGCAGTACTTC | CASSLAGTGPAYEQYF | TRBD1 | TRBJ2-7 | - | 16 | TRBV5-1
TGTGCCAGCAGGCAAAGCCGGGCTAGCGGGAAGAGGAGCACAGATACGCAGTATTTT | CASRQSRASGKRSTDTQYF | TRBD2 | TRBJ2-3 | few | 19 | TRBV7-8
TGTGCCAGCAGAAAACACAGGGGGCGCGAAGAGACCCAGTACTTC | CASRKHRGREETQYF | TRBD1 | TRBJ2-5 | few | 15 | TRBV6-2/TRBV6-3
TGTGCCATCAGTGACCCAGCTAGCGGGGCTGCCTACGAGCAGTACTTC | CAISDPASGAAYEQYF | TRBD2 | TRBJ2-7 | - | 16 | TRBV10-3
TGCGCCAGCAGCTTGGCTTGGAAAGAGACCCAGTACTTC | CASSLAWKETQYF | - | TRBJ2-5 | - | 13 | TRBV5-1
TGTGCCAGCACTTTAAGACAGGGGCCGAACACCGGGGAACTGTTTTTT | CASTLRQGPNTGELFF | TRBD1 | TRBJ2-2 | - | 16 | TRBV6-6
TGCAGTACGAAGCGGGACAGGGGAAAATTGGGCACTGAAGCTTTCTTT | CSTKRDRGKLGTEAFF | TRBD1 | TRBJ1-1 | few | 16 | TRBV20-1
TGTGCCAGCAGTACCCAGGGGGGAGGGGAGCTGTTTTTT | CASSTQGGGELFF | - | TRBJ2-2 | - | 13 | TRBV6-2/TRBV6-3
TGTGCCAGCAGCTCGTTTGGGGGGGGCCGGTGGGACATTCAGTACTTC | CASSSFGGGRWDIQYF | - | TRBJ2-4 | few | 16 | TRBV7-9
TGTGCCAGCAGTGTCGACACCTTGGAGCAGTACTTC | CASSVDTLEQYF | - | TRBJ2-7 | few | 12 | TRBV25-1
TGTGCCAGCAGCCTCAAAGCGGGAGTTGGGACCGGGGAGCTGTTTTTT | CASSLKAGVGTGELFF | TRBD2 | TRBJ2-2 | once | 16 | TRBV11-2
TGCGCCAGCAGCTTGGAGGGCCTAGCGCCCTACAATGAGCAGTTCTTC | CASSLEGLAPYNEQFF | - | TRBJ2-1 | - | 16 | TRBV5-1
TGCAGTGCTCTAAGCGCGGGAGGTACCGACGAGCAGTACTTC | CSALSAGGTDEQYF | TRBD2 | TRBJ2-7 | - | 14 | TRBV20-1
TGTGCCAGCAGTTTAGACTTAGCGGGAGGGCCCTACAATGAGCAGTTCTTC | CASSLDLAGGPYNEQFF | TRBD2 | TRBJ2-1 | - | 17 | TRBV12-3/TRBV12-4
TGTGCCAGCAGCTCGTTTTGGGCGGGAGCTAAGAACACCGGGGAGCTGTTTTTT | CASSSFWAGAKNTGELFF | TRBD2 | TRBJ2-2 | few | 18 | TRBV7-2
TGTGCCAGCACCCTAGCCGGGAAATCCGATGAGCAGTTCTTC | CASTLAGKSDEQFF | - | TRBJ2-1 | few | 14 | TRBV6-2/TRBV6-3
TGCGCCAGCAGCTATACACCGAGAGATACGCAGTATTTT | CASSYTPRDTQYF | - | TRBJ2-3 | - | 13 | TRBV5-1
TGTGCCAGCAGCGCTAAGCGGGAAGGGCAGTACTTC | CASSAKREGQYF | TRBD2 | TRBJ2-5 | - | 12 | TRBV12-3/TRBV12-4